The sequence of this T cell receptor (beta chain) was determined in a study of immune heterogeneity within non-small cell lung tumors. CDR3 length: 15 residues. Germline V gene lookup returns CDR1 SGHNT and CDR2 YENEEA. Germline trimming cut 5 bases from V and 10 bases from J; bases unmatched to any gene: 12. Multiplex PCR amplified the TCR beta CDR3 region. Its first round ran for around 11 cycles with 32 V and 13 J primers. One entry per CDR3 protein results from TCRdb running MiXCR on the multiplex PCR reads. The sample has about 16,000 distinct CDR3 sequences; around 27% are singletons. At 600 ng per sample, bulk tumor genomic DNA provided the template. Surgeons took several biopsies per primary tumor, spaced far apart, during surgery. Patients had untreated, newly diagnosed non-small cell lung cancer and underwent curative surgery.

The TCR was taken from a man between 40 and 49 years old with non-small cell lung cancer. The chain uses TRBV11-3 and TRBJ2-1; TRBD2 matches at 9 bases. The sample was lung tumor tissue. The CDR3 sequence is CASSHRLAGSEEQFF. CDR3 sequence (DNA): TGTGCCAGCAGCCACAGGCTAGCGGGATCGGAGGAGCAGTTCTTC.